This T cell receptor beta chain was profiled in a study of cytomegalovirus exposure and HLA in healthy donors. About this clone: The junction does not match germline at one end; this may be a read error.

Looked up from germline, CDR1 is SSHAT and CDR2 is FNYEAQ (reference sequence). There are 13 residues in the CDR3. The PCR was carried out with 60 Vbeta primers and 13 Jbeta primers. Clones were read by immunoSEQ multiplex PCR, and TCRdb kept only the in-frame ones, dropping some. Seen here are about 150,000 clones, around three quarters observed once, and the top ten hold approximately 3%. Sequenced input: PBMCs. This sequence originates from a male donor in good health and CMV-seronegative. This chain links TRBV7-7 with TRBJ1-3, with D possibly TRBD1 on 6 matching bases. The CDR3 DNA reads TGTGCTAGCAGCTTGGACAGAGTAAACACCATATATTTT. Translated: CASSLDRVNTIYF.